The sequence of this T cell receptor (beta chain) was determined in a study of blood T cell repertoires in COVID-19. In the source study's methods: The authors estimated nucleated cell counts from reference gene primer amplification. Here immunoSEQ multiplex PCR was the method, and the copy in TCRdb shows in-frame clones only, minus some. The D gene and trimming were derived from the DNA, and the V and J assignments and clone size from that table. The top ten clones hold roughly 0.99% of a sample with more than 85,000 clones, 90% to 95% of them seen once. The CDR3 is 13 residues long. CDR1 SNHLY and CDR2 FYNNEI come from the germline V gene. Deletions cut 5 bases from V and 4 bases from J, with 9 bases between.

Sequenced sample: peripheral blood. J is TRBJ2-1 and V is TRBV2; TRBD2 is a possible D gene (5 bases). The TCR comes from a man between 60 and 75 years old with acute or convalescent COVID-19. The CDR3 DNA is TGTGCCAGCAGTAGCGGAGGATACAATGAGCAGTTCTTC. This sequence encodes CASSSGGYNEQFF.